This T cell receptor beta chain came from a study of blood T cell repertoires in COVID-19. Study-wide background: COVID-19 samples collected from the United States, Italy and Spain covered acute and convalescent phases.

This CDR3 has 17 amino acids. The germline CDR1 and CDR2 sequences are LGHNT and FRNRAP. V was pared by 4 bases and J by 6 bases, with 22 bases between. Authors' methods: Reference gene primer amplification gave estimated nucleated cell counts. Measured with immunoSEQ multiplex PCR; TCRdb has only the in-frame clones, and not every one. V and J calls and clone size follow that table, whereas D and trimming were derived from the DNA. The sample comprises fewer than 200,000 clones, roughly 93% of which are singletons, and under 5% rests with the top ten. The source material was peripheral blood. The J gene is TRBJ2-1, the V gene TRBV12-5, with D unresolved. The TCR originated in a woman aged 50 to 60 with acute or convalescent COVID-19. This CDR3 is CASGSPPGSPRINEQFF. CDR3 DNA sequence: TGTGCTAGTGGTTCCCCCCCCGGGTCCCCGAGAATCAATGAGCAGTTCTTC. Variable domain in full (rest from reference TRBV12-5 and TRBJ2-1): DARVTQTPRHKVTEMGQEVTMRCQPILGHNTVFWYRQTMMQGLELLAYFRNRAPLDDSGMPKDRFSAEMPDATLATLKIQPSEPRDSAVYFCASGSPPGSPRINEQFFGPGTRLTVL.